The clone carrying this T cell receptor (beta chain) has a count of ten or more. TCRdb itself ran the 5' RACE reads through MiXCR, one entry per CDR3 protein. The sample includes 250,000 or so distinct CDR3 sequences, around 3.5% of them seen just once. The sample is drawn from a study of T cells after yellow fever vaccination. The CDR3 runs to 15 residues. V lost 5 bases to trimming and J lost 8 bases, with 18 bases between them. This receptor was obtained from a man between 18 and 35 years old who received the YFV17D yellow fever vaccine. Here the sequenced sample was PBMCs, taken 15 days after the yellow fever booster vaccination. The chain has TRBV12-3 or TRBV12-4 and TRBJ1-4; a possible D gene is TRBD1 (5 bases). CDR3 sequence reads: CASSPRGGVVEKLFF. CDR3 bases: TGTGCCAGCAGTCCTCGCGGAGGGGTAGTGGAAAAACTGTTTTTT.